This T cell receptor beta chain was recorded in a study of blood T cell repertoires in COVID-19. Study-wide context: Acute-phase and convalescent COVID-19 samples originated in the United States, Italy and Spain.

Individuals drawn from about two dozen US areas were about 18 to 89 years old. Participants reported their clinical history, and cohort assignment relied on those reports. As handled by the study authors: The assay estimated nucleated cells by amplifying reference gene primers. Assay used: immunoSEQ multiplex PCR; TCRdb lists only in-frame clones, some missing. The DNA gave D and trimming, while V, J and clone size come from that table. The table shows fewer than 200,000 clones, with 82% occurring only once. This CDR3 has 15 amino acids. Germline V gene lookup returns CDR1 SGHRS and CDR2 YFSETQ. Trimming removed 4 bases at V and 7 bases at J, with 18 bases between.

The V call is TRBV5-1, the J call TRBJ2-1; a weak D match, TRBD2 (6 bases). The sample comprised PBMCs or T cells enriched from blood (not recorded which). The sequence was collected from a man in his 60s who had recovered from COVID-19. The CDR3 sequence is CASSVRDLRENEQFF. CDR3 DNA: TGCGCCAGCAGCGTCCGGGACCTACGGGAGAATGAGCAGTTCTTC.